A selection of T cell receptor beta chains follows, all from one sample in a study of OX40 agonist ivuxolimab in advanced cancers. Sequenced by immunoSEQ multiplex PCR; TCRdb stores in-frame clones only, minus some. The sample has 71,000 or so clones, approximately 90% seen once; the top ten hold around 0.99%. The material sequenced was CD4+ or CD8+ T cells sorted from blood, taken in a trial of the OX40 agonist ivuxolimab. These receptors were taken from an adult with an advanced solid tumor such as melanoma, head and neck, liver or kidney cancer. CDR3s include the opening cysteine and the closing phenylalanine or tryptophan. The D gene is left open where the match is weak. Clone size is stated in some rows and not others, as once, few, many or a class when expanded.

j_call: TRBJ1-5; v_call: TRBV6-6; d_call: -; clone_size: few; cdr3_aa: CASRTREPQHF; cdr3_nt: TGTGCCAGCAGGACGAGGGAGCCCCAGCATTTT
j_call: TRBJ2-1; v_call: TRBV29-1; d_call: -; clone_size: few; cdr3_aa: CSVLRGNEQFF; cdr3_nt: TGCAGCGTTCTTCGAGGCAATGAGCAGTTCTTC
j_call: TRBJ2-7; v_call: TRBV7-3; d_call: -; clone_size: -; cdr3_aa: CASSVSYEQYF; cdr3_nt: TGTGCCAGCAGTGTTTCCTACGAGCAGTACTTC
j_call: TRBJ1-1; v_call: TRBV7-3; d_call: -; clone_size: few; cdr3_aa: CASSLGWDTEAFF; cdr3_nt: TGTGCCAGCAGCTTGGGGTGGGACACTGAAGCTTTCTTT
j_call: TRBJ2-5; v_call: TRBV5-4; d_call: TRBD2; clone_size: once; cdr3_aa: CASSLGAGGAETQYF; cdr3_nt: TGTGCCAGCAGCTTAGGAGCGGGAGGCGCAGAGACCCAGTACTTC
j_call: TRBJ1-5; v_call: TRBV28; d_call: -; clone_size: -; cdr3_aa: CASSPLYQPQHF; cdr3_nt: TGTGCCAGCAGTCCTCTTTATCAGCCCCAGCATTTT
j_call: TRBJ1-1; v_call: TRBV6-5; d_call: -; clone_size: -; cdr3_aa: CASSKNTEAFF; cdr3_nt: TGTGCCAGCAGTAAAAACACTGAAGCTTTCTTT
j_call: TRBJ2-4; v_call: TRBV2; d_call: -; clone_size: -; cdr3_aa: CASREDSLIAKNIQYF; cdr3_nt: TGTGCCAGCAGAGAGGACTCTTTGATAGCCAAAAACATTCAGTACTTC
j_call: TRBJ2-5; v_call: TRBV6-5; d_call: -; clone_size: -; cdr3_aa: CASTPGARETQYF; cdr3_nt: TGTGCCAGCACCCCCGGGGCACGGGAGACCCAGTACTTC
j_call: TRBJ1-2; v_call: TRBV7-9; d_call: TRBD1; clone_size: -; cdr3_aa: CASSLARDSAYGYTF; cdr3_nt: TGTGCCAGCAGCTTAGCGCGGGACAGCGCCTATGGCTACACCTTC
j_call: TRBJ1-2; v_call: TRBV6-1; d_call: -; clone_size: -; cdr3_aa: CASSEAREYGYTF; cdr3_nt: TGTGCCAGCAGTGAAGCCAGGGAGTATGGCTACACCTTC
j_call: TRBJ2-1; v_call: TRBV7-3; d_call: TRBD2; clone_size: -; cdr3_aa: CASSLMPSGNSNEQFF; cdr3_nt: TGTGCCAGCAGCTTAATGCCTAGCGGGAACAGTAATGAGCAGTTCTTC
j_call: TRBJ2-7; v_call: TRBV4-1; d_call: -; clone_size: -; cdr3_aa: CATSYGELHYEQYF; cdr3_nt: TGCGCCACCTCTTACGGGGAGCTCCACTACGAGCAGTACTTC
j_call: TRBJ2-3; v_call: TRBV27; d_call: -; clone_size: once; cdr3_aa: CASSFISDTQYF; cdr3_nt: TGTGCCAGCAGTTTTATTTCAGATACGCAGTATTTT
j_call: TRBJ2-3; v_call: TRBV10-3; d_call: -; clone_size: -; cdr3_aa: CAIWERGKADTQYF; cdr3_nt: TGTGCCATCTGGGAGAGGGGGAAGGCAGATACGCAGTATTTT
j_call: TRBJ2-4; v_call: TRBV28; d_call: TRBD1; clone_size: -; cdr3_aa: CASSAGQGWIQYF; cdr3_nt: TGTGCCAGCAGTGCGGGACAGGGTTGGATTCAGTACTTC
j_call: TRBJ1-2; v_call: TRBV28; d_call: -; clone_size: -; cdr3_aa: CASSPRQVNYGYTF; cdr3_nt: TGTGCCAGCAGTCCCCGACAGGTAAACTATGGCTACACCTTC
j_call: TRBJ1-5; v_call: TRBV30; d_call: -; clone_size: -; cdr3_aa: CAWNQGRDQPQHF; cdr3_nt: TGTGCCTGGAATCAGGGGCGTGATCAGCCCCAGCATTTT
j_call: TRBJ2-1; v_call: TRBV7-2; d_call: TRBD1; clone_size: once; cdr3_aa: CASSTRTGLNNEQFF; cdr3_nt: TGTGCCAGCAGCACCCGGACAGGACTTAACAATGAGCAGTTCTTC
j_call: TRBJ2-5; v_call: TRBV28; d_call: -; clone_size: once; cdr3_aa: CASRWGVSETQYF; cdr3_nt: TGTGCCAGCAGATGGGGGGTATCAGAGACCCAGTACTTC
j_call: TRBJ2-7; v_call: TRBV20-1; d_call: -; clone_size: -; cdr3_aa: CSLTETYEQYF; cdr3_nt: TGCAGCCTTACAGAGACCTACGAGCAGTACTTC
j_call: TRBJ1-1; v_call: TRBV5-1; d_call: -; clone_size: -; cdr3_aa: CASSLNTEAFF; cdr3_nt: TGCGCCAGCAGTTTGAACACTGAAGCTTTCTTT
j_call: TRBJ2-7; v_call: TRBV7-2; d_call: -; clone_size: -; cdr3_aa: CASSTAGQNQYEQYF; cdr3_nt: TGTGCCAGCAGCACCGCGGGACAGAACCAATACGAGCAGTACTTC
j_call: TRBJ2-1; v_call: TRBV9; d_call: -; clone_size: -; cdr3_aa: CASSVDSRIGEQFF; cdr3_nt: TGTGCCAGCAGCGTGGACAGCAGAATTGGTGAGCAGTTCTTC
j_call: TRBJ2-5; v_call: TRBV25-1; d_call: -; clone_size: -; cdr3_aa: CASSQVGRKDQETQYF; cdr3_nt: TGTGCCAGCTCCCAGGTTGGCAGAAAAGACCAAGAGACCCAGTACTTC
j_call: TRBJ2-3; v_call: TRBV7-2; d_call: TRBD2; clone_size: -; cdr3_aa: CASSLAPLNGRGTQYF; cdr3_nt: TGTGCCAGCAGCTTAGCCCCCTTAAACGGGAGGGGTACGCAGTATTTT
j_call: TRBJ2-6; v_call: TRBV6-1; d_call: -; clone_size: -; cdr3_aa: CASSEYLSGANVLTF; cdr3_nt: TGTGCCAGCAGTGAGTACCTCTCTGGGGCCAACGTCCTGACTTTC
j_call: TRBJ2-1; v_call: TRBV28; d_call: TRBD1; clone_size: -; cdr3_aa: CASSQGQGAVNEQFF; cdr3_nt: TGTGCCAGCAGCCAAGGACAGGGGGCAGTCAATGAGCAGTTCTTC
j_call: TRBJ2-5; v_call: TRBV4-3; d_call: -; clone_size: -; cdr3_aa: CASSQADAQETQYF; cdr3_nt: TGCGCCAGCAGCCAAGCGGACGCCCAAGAGACCCAGTACTTC
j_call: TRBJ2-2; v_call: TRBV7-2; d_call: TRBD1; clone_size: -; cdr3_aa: CASSWSGQGTGELFF; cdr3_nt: TGTGCCAGCAGCTGGTCGGGACAGGGAACCGGGGAGCTGTTTTTT
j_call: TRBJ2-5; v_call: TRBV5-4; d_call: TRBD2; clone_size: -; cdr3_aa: CASSSATSGRRETQYF; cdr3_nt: TGTGCCAGCAGCTCAGCCACTAGCGGGAGGCGGGAGACCCAGTACTTC
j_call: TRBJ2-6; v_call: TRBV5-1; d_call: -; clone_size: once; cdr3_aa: CASSLVWGGGANVLTF; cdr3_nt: TGCGCCAGCAGCTTGGTATGGGGCGGTGGGGCCAACGTCCTGACTTTC
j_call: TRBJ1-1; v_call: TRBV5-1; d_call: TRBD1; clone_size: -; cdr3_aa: CASRVTGANSEAFF; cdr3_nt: TGCGCCAGCAGAGTGACAGGGGCCAACAGTGAAGCTTTCTTT
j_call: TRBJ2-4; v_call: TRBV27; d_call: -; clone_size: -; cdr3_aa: CASSLLGGPSKNIQYF; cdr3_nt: TGTGCCAGCAGTCTACTCGGGGGTCCGTCCAAAAACATTCAGTACTTC
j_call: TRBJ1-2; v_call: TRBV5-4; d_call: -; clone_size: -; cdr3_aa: CASSLGQDYGYTF; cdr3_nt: TGTGCCAGCAGCTTGGGGCAGGACTATGGCTACACCTTC
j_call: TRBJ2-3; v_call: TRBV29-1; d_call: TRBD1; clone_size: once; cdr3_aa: CSVGGKGATHTQYF; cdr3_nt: TGCAGCGTTGGGGGGAAGGGGGCCACCCATACGCAGTATTTT
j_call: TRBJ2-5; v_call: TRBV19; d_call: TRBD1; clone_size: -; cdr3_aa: CASSIGPTGGETQYF; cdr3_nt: TGTGCCAGTAGTATCGGGCCTACAGGGGGGGAGACCCAGTACTTC
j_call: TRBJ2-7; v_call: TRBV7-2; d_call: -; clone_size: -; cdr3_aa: CASSLGDGYEQYF; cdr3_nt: TGTGCCAGCAGCTTAGGGGACGGCTACGAGCAGTACTTC
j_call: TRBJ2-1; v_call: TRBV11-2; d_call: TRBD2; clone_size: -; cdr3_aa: CASSLGLARDEQFF; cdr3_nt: TGTGCCAGCAGCTTGGGACTAGCGAGGGATGAGCAGTTCTTC
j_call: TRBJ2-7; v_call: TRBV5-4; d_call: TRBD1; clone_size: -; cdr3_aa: CASSLGQGAYEQYF; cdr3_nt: TGTGCCAGCAGCTTAGGACAGGGAGCCTACGAGCAGTACTTC
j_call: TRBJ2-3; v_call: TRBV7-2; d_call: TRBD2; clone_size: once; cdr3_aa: CASSFPPGSGGYTDTQYF; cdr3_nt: TGTGCCAGCAGCTTCCCGCCCGGTAGCGGGGGATACACAGATACGCAGTATTTT
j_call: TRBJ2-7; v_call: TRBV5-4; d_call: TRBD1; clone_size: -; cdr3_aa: CASSHMDRDYEQYF; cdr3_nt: TGTGCCAGCAGCCATATGGACAGGGATTACGAGCAGTACTTC
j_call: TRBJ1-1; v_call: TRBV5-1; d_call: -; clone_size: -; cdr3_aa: CASSLGQTVNTEAFF; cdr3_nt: TGCGCCAGCAGCTTGGGACAGACGGTGAACACTGAAGCTTTCTTT